This record looks at one TCR beta chain sequence and its context. This specimen belongs to a study of blood T cells in healthy people across ages. The use of a sample-barcoded 5' primer and a J-beta primer mix characterized a second PCR of about 7 to 12 cycles. In TCRdb, the 5' RACE reads were re-called with MiXCR into one record per CDR3 protein. The sample has about 580,000 distinct CDR3 sequences, about 45% seen once. Trimming pared 5 bases from V and 0 bases from J, leaving 17 bases between. Germline CDR1 MNHEY, CDR2 SMNVEV (reference sequence). There are 16 residues in the CDR3. The receptor comes from a man of 80 years or more in good health. V is TRBV27 and J is TRBJ2-7; possibly TRBD2 for D (5 bases). The material sequenced was blood. Written as DNA, the CDR3 is TGTGCCAGCAGTGTCTATACTAGATCGGTCTCCTACGAGCAGTACTTC. Its protein is CASSVYTRSVSYEQYF.